This T cell receptor beta chain was sequenced for a study of cytomegalovirus exposure and HLA in healthy donors. Study-level background: Genotyping of 400 or so donors showed that roughly 80% belonged to the Caucasian-associated ancestry cluster. Overall study findings and caveats: Fewer N-insertions (relative to the roughly 720-donor mean) were reportedly seen in an Asian-associated ancestry cluster in a later analysis. TCR beta sequences reportedly predicted most subjects' HLA-A and HLA-B alleles accurately.

Germline V CDR1 and CDR2: SQVTM, ANQGSEA. This CDR3 contains 15 residues. Trimming removed 6 bases at V and 5 bases at J, with 20 bases between. The primer mix had 60 Vbeta and 13 Jbeta primers. The assay was immunoSEQ multiplex PCR, and TCRdb's table has in-frame clones only and misses some. The sample carries some 140,000 clones, less than 80% recorded once. Note on this clone: Its antigen is not identified.

The clonotype was recovered from a man aged 35-49 years in good health and CMV-seropositive. Source material: PBMCs. The chain couples TRBV29-1 to TRBJ1-5; TRBD1 is a possible D gene (5 bases). CDR3: CSVALGGGSDQPQHF. As DNA, the CDR3 is TGCAGCGTCGCTCTCGGGGGGGGAAGTGATCAGCCCCAGCATTTT.